What follows describes a single TCR beta chain. Authors' analysis steps: From reference gene primer amplification, estimates of nucleated cell counts were derived. This table comes from immunoSEQ multiplex PCR, and its TCRdb copy is limited to in-frame clones, with some not included. That table is the source of V, J and clone size, and D and trimming were worked out from the DNA. The profile shows under 150,000 clones, 88% of them singletons. This sample was included in a study of blood T cell repertoires in COVID-19. V lost 0 bases and J 10 bases, leaving 14 bases between the germline ends. The germline gives CDR1 GTSNPN, CDR2 SVGIG (reference sequence). The CDR3 runs to 13 residues.

The TCR comes from a human donor in a cohort sampled during active COVID-19. The V call is TRBV30, the J call TRBJ2-3; TRBD1 is a possible D gene (6 bases). Specimen: peripheral blood. The CDR3 spells CAWSVSTGYAQYF. The DNA of the CDR3 is TGTGCCTGGAGTGTATCTACAGGGTACGCGCAGTATTTT. Filled out from reference TRBV30 and TRBJ2-3, the complete variable domain reads SQTIHQWPATLVQPVGSPLSLECTVEGTSNPNLYWYRQAAGRGLQLLFYSVGIGQISSEVPQNLSASRPQDRQFILSSKKLLLSDSGFYLCAWSVSTGYAQYFGPGTRLTVL.